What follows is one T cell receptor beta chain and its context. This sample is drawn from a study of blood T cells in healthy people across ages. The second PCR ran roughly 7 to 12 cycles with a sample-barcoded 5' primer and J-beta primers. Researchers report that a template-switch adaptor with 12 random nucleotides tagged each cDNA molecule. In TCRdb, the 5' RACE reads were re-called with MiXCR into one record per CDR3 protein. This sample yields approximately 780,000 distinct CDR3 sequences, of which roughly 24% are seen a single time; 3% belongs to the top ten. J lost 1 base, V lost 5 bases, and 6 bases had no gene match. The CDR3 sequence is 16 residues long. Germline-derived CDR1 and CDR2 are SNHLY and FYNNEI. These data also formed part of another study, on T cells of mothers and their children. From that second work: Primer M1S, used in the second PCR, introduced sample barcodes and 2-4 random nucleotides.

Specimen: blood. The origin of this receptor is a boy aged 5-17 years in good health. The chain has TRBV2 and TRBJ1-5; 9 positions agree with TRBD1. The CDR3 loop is CASSTTGGTSNQPQHF. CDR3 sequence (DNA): TGTGCCAGCAGTACAACAGGGGGCACGAGCAATCAGCCCCAGCATTTT. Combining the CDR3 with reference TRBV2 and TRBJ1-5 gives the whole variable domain EPEVTQTPSHQVTQMGQEVILRCVPISNHLYFYWYRQILGQKVEFLVSFYNNEISEKSEIFDDQFSVERPDGSNFTLKIRSTKLEDSAMYFCASSTTGGTSNQPQHFGDGTRLSIL.